These 20 T cell receptor beta chains originate from one sample sequenced in a study of blood T cell repertoires in COVID-19. Some clones are missing from TCRdb's copy, which holds only in-frame ones; the method was immunoSEQ multiplex PCR. The sample carries 120,000 to 150,000 clones, around 87% recorded once. The source material was peripheral blood. The receptors come from an older woman with active COVID-19.

The chain links TRBV28 to TRBJ2-3, with 7 bases matching TRBD1. CDR1 is MDHEN, CDR2 SYDVKM, per germline. This CDR3 is built from 15 residues. Trimming at V came to 4 bases and at J to 1 base, leaving 5 bases not matched to a gene. The CDR3 nucleotides read TGTGCCAGCAGTTCAGGGGGAAGGGGCACAGATACGCAGTATTTT. Translated: CASSSGGRGTDTQYF.

The gene calls are TRBV7-9 and TRBJ1-4, with D unclear. This CDR3 region has 17 residues. The germline V gene has CDR1 SEHNR and CDR2 FQNEAQ (reference sequence). V was shortened by 5 bases and J by 2 bases, with 18 bases between the two germline ends. CDR3 sequence reads: CASSPKPGKATNEKLFF. The CDR3 coding sequence is TGTGCCAGCAGCCCGAAACCAGGTAAGGCGACTAATGAAAAACTGTTTTTT.

The V call is TRBV7-9, the J call TRBJ2-1; 8 bases are shared with TRBD2. With 1 base clipped from V and 9 bases from J, the junction kept 14 bases outside the gene matches. Looked up from germline, CDR1 is SEHNR and CDR2 is FQNEAQ (reference sequence). There are 17 residues in the CDR3. The chain's CDR3 is CASSLVGSGDRLGEQFF. CDR3 bases: TGTGCCAGCAGCTTAGTGGGTAGCGGGGACCGTCTGGGTGAGCAGTTCTTC.

The J gene is TRBJ2-3, the V gene TRBV11-2; possible D gene TRBD1, 6 bases. V was cut by 1 base and J by 2 bases, with 13 bases left in between. The germline gives CDR1 SGHAT, CDR2 FQNNGV. The CDR3 contains 16 residues. The CDR3 region has the DNA TGTGCCAGCAGCTTAGGGACAGCCCTTTTCACAGATACGCAGTATTTT. The encoded protein is CASSLGTALFTDTQYF.

The CDR3 DNA is TGTGCCAGCATCTCCCGGGACAGAATGAACACTGAAGCTTTCTTT. Its protein product is CASISRDRMNTEAFF. J is TRBJ1-1 and V is TRBV6-6; 7 bases match TRBD1. V lost 7 bases, J lost 0 bases, and 8 bases stayed unmatched. The CDR3 length is 15 residues. The germline gives CDR1 MNHNY, CDR2 SVGAGI (reference sequence).

This chain links TRBV28 with TRBJ1-3; maybe TRBD1 (5 bases). The CDR3 consists of 16 residues. The germline V gene encodes CDR1 MDHEN and CDR2 SYDVKM. Trimming took off 6 bases at V and 2 bases at J, with 17 bases between the two ends. DNA for the CDR3: TGTGCCAGCAGAATCCCGGGACTCGGGGCTGGAAACACCATATATTTT. This encodes CASRIPGLGAGNTIYF.

The chain combines TRBV12-3 or TRBV12-4 with TRBJ1-2, with 9 bases fitting TRBD1. This CDR3 has 13 amino acids. The V gene end was trimmed by 6 bases and the J gene end by 5 bases; junction bases not matched to a gene: 4. As DNA, the CDR3 is TGTGCCAGCAGCCCCGGGACAGGGTATGGCTACACCTTC. Translated: CASSPGTGYGYTF.

J is TRBJ2-2 and V is TRBV2; 8 bases are a match to TRBD1. This CDR3 region has 15 residues. Per the germline V gene, CDR1 is SNHLY and CDR2 is FYNNEI. Trimming cost V 8 bases and J 1 base; bases outside gene matches: 6. CDR3 amino acids: CASSGTGGNTGELFF. In DNA, the CDR3 is TGTGCCAGCTCGGGGACAGGCGGGAACACCGGGGAGCTGTTTTTT. The full variable domain, in which reference TRBV2 and TRBJ2-2 provide the parts outside the CDR3, is EPEVTQTPSHQVTQMGQEVILRCVPISNHLYFYWYRQILGQKVEFLVSFYNNEISEKSEIFDDQFSVERPDGSNFTLKIRSTKLEDSAMYFCASSGTGGNTGELFFGEGSRLTVL.

This sequence joins TRBV19 and TRBJ2-2; 10 bases match TRBD1. This CDR3 is built from 16 residues. CDR1 and CDR2 (germline): LNHDA, SQIVND (reference sequence). Losses at the gene ends were 8 bases for V and 2 bases for J; bases not matched to a gene: 8. The CDR3 here is CASGRQGARNTGELFF. The CDR3 region has the DNA TGTGCCAGTGGACGACAGGGGGCGAGAAACACCGGGGAGCTGTTTTTT. The complete variable domain, with remaining parts taken from reference TRBV19 and TRBJ2-2, reads DGGITQSPKYLFRKEGQNVTLSCEQNLNHDAMYWYRQDPGQGLRLIYYSQIVNDFQKGDIAEGYSVSREKKESFPLTVTSAQKNPTAFYLCASGRQGARNTGELFFGEGSRLTVL.

The CDR3 protein is CAGGREGIYEQYF. CDR3 nucleotides: TGTGCCGGAGGGCGGGAGGGGATCTACGAGCAGTACTTC. The chain combines TRBV7-3 with TRBJ2-7; 9 nucleotides agree with TRBD2. V dropped 11 bases and J dropped 3; count of bases not matched to a gene: 8. This CDR3 is built from 13 residues. The germline gives CDR1 SGHTA, CDR2 FQGTGA.

The chain recombines TRBV7-2 with TRBJ2-6; no clear D gene. Trimming pared 4 bases from V and 0 bases from J, leaving 7 bases between. The CDR3 spans 15 residues. Germline assignment: CDR1 SGHTA and CDR2 FQGNSA. The CDR3 spells CASSSHGSGANVLTF. CDR3 DNA: TGTGCCAGCAGCTCCCACGGCTCTGGGGCCAACGTCCTGACTTTC.

J is TRBJ1-2 and V is TRBV6-2 or TRBV6-3; 8 bases are a match to TRBD1. V was pared by 2 bases and J by 8 bases, with 4 bases of the junction left unmatched. The germline V gene encodes CDR1 MNHEY and CDR2 SVGEGT. This CDR3 contains 13 residues. CDR3 nucleotide sequence: TGTGCCAGCAGTTACGCAGGGGGCGGCGGCTACACCTTC. Amino acids: CASSYAGGGGYTF.

The chain couples TRBV19 to TRBJ2-7; D might be TRBD1 (6 bases). Germline CDR1 LNHDA, CDR2 SQIVND (reference sequence). With 1 base removed from V and 7 bases from J, the gap between germline ends came to 11 bases. CDR3 length: 13 residues. The CDR3 nucleotides read TGTGCCAGTAGTATAGGGATCACAGGGGAGCAGTACTTC. Translating gives CASSIGITGEQYF.

The chain combines TRBV3-1 (or the pseudogene TRBV3-2) with TRBJ2-1; 8 bases fit TRBD1. The CDR3 sequence is 17 residues long. J was trimmed by 1 base and V by 1 base; bases with no gene match: 6. Germline-derived CDR1 and CDR2 are LGHDT and YNNKEL (reference sequence). CDR3 coding DNA: TGTGCCAGCAGCCAAGCCCCGCACAGGGGGTCCTACAATGAGCAGTTCTTC. Translated, it gives CASSQAPHRGSYNEQFF.

The V and J genes are TRBV19 and TRBJ1-4, with 7 bases identical to TRBD1. From germline, CDR1 is LNHDA and CDR2 SQIVND (reference sequence). The CDR3 runs 13 residues. The V gene end was trimmed by 3 bases and the J gene end by 8 bases; junction bases not matched to a gene: 3. CDR3 sequence: CASSIDRDEKLFF. For the CDR3, the DNA is TGTGCCAGTAGTATTGACAGGGACGAAAAACTGTTTTTT.

The genes are TRBV5-1 and TRBJ2-7, with 8 bases fitting TRBD1. In germline, CDR1 is SGHRS, CDR2 YFSETQ. The CDR3 extends over 14 amino acids. J lost 5 bases, V lost 5 bases, and 9 bases had no gene match. CDR3 loop: CASSSRTGRNEQYF. In DNA form, the CDR3 reads TGCGCCAGCAGTTCTAGGACAGGGAGGAACGAGCAGTACTTC.

The chain recombines TRBV7-9 with TRBJ2-1; 7 bases match TRBD1. Unmatched junction bases numbered 8, after V lost 5 bases and J lost 4 bases. The CDR3 loop spans 15 amino acids. CDR1 is SEHNR, CDR2 FQNEAQ, per germline (reference sequence). The CDR3 protein is CASSERGQVYNEQFF. CDR3 sequence (DNA): TGTGCCAGCAGCGAACGTGGACAGGTATACAATGAGCAGTTCTTC.

This clone appeared once. The chain employs TRBV5-1 and TRBJ2-7; D is perhaps TRBD1 (6 bases). CDR3 length equals 15 residues. V dropped 0 bases and J dropped 9 bases, with 19 bases sitting between them. CDR1 and CDR2 (germline): SGHRS, YFSETQ. For the CDR3, the DNA is TGCGCCAGCAGCTTGGAAGTGACAGGCCTAAGTACGCAGTACTTC. It codes for CASSLEVTGLSTQYF.

The chain couples TRBV7-9 to TRBJ2-7; no reliable D call. The germline V gene encodes CDR1 SEHNR and CDR2 FQNEAQ (reference sequence). This CDR3 region has 16 residues. Deletions cut 6 bases from V and 0 bases from J, with 18 bases between. CDR3 DNA: TGTGCCAGCAGTTCCCGCCTTGAGGCGGACTCCTACGAGCAGTACTTC. This sequence encodes CASSSRLEADSYEQYF.

This chain links TRBV18 with TRBJ2-5; D gene ambiguous. CDR3 length: 15 amino acids. Trimming shortened V by 2 bases and J by 0 bases, and 10 bases separated the two germline ends. From germline, CDR1 is KGHSH and CDR2 LQKENI. The DNA of the CDR3 is TGTGCCAGCTCACCATTGTCTGTAAACCAAGAGACCCAGTACTTC. Protein: CASSPLSVNQETQYF.